The sequence of this TCR beta chain was determined in a study of blood T cell repertoires in COVID-19. For the study at large: Acute and convalescent COVID-19 samples came from the United States, Italy and Spain. PBMCs, B-cell-depleted T cells, or T cells provided the cDNA or gDNA that made up the material.

As processed by the authors: The authors estimated nucleated cell counts from reference gene primer amplification. Sequencing used immunoSEQ multiplex PCR; TCRdb keeps in-frame clones, though not all of them. The DNA was the basis for D and trimming; V, J and clone size are from that table. The profile shows around 150,000 clones, roughly 90% of them singletons. This CDR3 spans 12 amino acids. Trimming left V 0 bases short and J 9 bases short, with 6 bases between. CDR1 SGHVS and CDR2 FNYEAQ come from the germline V gene. The chain uses TRBV7-6 and TRBJ2-1; D may be TRBD2 (5 bases). Sequenced input: peripheral blood. This sequence was found in a man aged 55 to 70 with acute or convalescent COVID-19. CDR3 sequence: CASSLAEGEQFF. The DNA of the CDR3 is TGTGCCAGCAGCTTAGCTGAGGGTGAGCAGTTCTTC.